The 17 T cell receptor beta chains below come from one sample, sequenced in a study of blood T cells in healthy people across ages. With a J-beta primer mix and a sample-barcoded 5' primer, a second PCR ran roughly 6 to 11 cycles. TCRdb fed the 5' RACE reads into MiXCR, producing one record per CDR3 protein. The top ten hold 15% of the sample, which has approximately 700,000 distinct CDR3 sequences, roughly 32% seen once. The sequencing sample was made of blood. The receptors come from a woman at least 80 years old in good health.

A remark on this clonotype: At one boundary the junction diverges from the germline segment, which might be a read error. The chain combines TRBV7-8 with TRBJ2-2; D unclear. The length of the CDR3 is 14 residues. CDR1 and CDR2 from the germline V gene are SGHVS and FQNEAQ. In DNA form, the CDR3 reads TGTGCCAACAGCTTAGCCAGGCGTCCCGGGGAGCTGTTTTTT. Amino acid sequence: CANSLARRPGELFF.

The chain carries TRBV6-5 and TRBJ2-7; TRBD1 matches 7 bases. The ends lost 6 bases at V and 1 base at J; junction bases unmatched: 9. CDR1 MNHEY and CDR2 SVGAGI come from the germline V gene. The CDR3 is 15 amino acids. The CDR3 loop reads CASSLSLTGSYEQYF. The CDR3 coding sequence is TGTGCCAGCAGCCTTAGCCTGACAGGGTCCTACGAGCAGTACTTC.

This clonotype was recorded many times. This rearrangement joins TRBV12-5 to TRBJ2-1, with 8 positions matching TRBD1. Losses at the gene ends were 2 bases for V and 0 bases for J; bases not matched to a gene: 3. There are 16 residues in the CDR3. Per germline, CDR1 LGHNT and CDR2 FRNRAP. CDR3 loop: CASGLRTGSSYNEQFF. As DNA, the CDR3 is TGTGCTAGTGGTTTGCGGACAGGGAGCTCCTACAATGAGCAGTTCTTC. The full variable domain, with the rest looked up from reference TRBV12-5 and TRBJ2-1, is DARVTQTPRHKVTEMGQEVTMRCQPILGHNTVFWYRQTMMQGLELLAYFRNRAPLDDSGMPKDRFSAEMPDATLATLKIQPSEPRDSAVYFCASGLRTGSSYNEQFFGPGTRLTVL.

This clonotype was counted ten times or more. This rearrangement joins TRBV5-4 to TRBJ2-3; 9 nucleotides match TRBD1. CDR1 is SGHNT and CDR2 is YYREEE in the germline V gene (reference sequence). The V segment lost 5 bases and the J segment 2 bases; nucleotides outside the gene matches: 6. The CDR3 totals 15 residues. The CDR3 coding sequence is TGTGCCAGCAGTCTAACAGGGGGCTACACAGATACGCAGTATTTT. It codes for CASSLTGGYTDTQYF.

This clonotype has a count of ten or more. The J gene is TRBJ2-7, the V gene TRBV28; D is unclear. Germline CDR1 reads MDHEN; CDR2 reads SYDVKM. The CDR3 contains 11 residues. V shed 5 bases and J shed 6 bases, with 8 bases lying between them. The CDR3 nucleotides are TGTGCCAGCAGTACATTCGGCGAGCAGTACTTC. Translation: CASSTFGEQYF.

This clonotype appeared many times. This rearrangement joins TRBV7-2 to TRBJ1-2; a weak D match, TRBD1 (5 bases). Germline values: CDR1 SGHTA, CDR2 FQGNSA. The CDR3 extends over 14 amino acids. The V and J ends lost 1 base and 7 bases respectively, with 13 bases between them. CDR3 amino acids: CASSLGVREGGYTF. The DNA for the CDR3 is TGTGCCAGCAGCTTAGGGGTCAGGGAAGGTGGCTACACCTTC.

V usage is TRBV20-1 and J usage is TRBJ2-7; 9 bases match TRBD2. The J call may be incorrect, as the DNA end agrees better with TRBJ2-5. CDR1 is DFQATT, CDR2 SNEGSKA, per germline (reference sequence). The CDR3 totals 14 residues. The CDR3: CSARKAGGQETQYF. Written as DNA, the CDR3 is TGCAGTGCTAGAAAAGCGGGGGGACAAGAGACCCAGTACTTC.

This clonotype was detected only a few times. The chain employs TRBV3-1 and TRBJ1-4; D remains ambiguous. Germline V gene data show CDR1 as LGHDT and CDR2 as YNNKEL (reference sequence). The CDR3 has 12 amino acids. V was cut by 2 bases and J by 11 bases, with 9 bases left in between. The CDR3 protein is CASSQQRAKLFF. The CDR3, as DNA: TGTGCCAGCAGCCAACAACGAGCGAAACTGTTTTTT.

The table lists this clonotype with many counts. V and J are TRBV6-1 and TRBJ2-3; D perhaps matches TRBD2 (5 bases). The germline gives CDR1 MNHNS, CDR2 SASEGT. CDR3 size: 17 residues. Trimming removed 6 bases at V and 1 base at J, with 20 bases between. The CDR3 nucleotides are TGTGCCAGCAGCCTATCCCGGACGGGAATACGCACAGATACGCAGTATTTT. It translates to CASSLSRTGIRTDTQYF.

This clonotype was seen a few times. This chain links TRBV28 with TRBJ2-5; 7 bases align to TRBD2. Judging by the DNA end, TRBJ2-7 fits better; the J call may be wrong. Looked up from germline, CDR1 is MDHEN and CDR2 is SYDVKM. This CDR3 has 14 residues. Here the CDR3 DNA reads TGTGCCAGCAGTTTAGGCGGGGGACCTCACGAGCAGTACTTC. This encodes CASSLGGGPHEQYF.

This clonotype was found many times. The chain couples TRBV6-2 or TRBV6-3 to TRBJ2-3; D gene ambiguous. The CDR3 extends over 13 amino acids. Germline CDR1 is MNHEY and CDR2 is SVGEGT. Trimming removed 6 bases at V and 4 bases at J, with 11 bases between. DNA of the CDR3: TGTGCCAGCAGAATGAAAAGTTCAGATACGCAGTATTTT. Its protein is CASRMKSSDTQYF.

The chain carries TRBV7-9 and TRBJ2-1; 9 nucleotides line up with TRBD1. Unmatched junction bases numbered 6, after V lost 5 bases and J lost 1 base. This CDR3 comprises 16 residues. CDR1 SEHNR and CDR2 FQNEAQ come from the germline V gene (reference sequence). This chain's CDR3 is CASSTQGQGSYNEQFF. CDR3 coding DNA: TGTGCCAGCAGCACCCAGGGACAGGGATCCTACAATGAGCAGTTCTTC.

V is TRBV28 and J is TRBJ1-2; 10 nucleotides line up with TRBD1. Looked up from germline, CDR1 is MDHEN and CDR2 is SYDVKM. The J segment lost 5 bases and the V segment lost 5 bases, leaving 8 bases of the junction unmatched. There are 15 residues in the CDR3. In nucleotides, the CDR3 is TGTGCCAGCAGTCGGACCGGGACAGGGGCTTATGGCTACACCTTC. This sequence encodes CASSRTGTGAYGYTF.

This chain links TRBV15 with TRBJ2-1; 7 nucleotides agree with TRBD2. CDR1 is LNHNV, CDR2 YYDKDF, per germline (reference sequence). With V trimmed by 4 bases and J by 13 bases, 4 bases remained unmatched. The CDR3 has 11 residues. Here the CDR3 DNA reads TGTGCCACCAGCACTCTGGGACTACAGTTCTTC. This codes for CATSTLGLQFF.

The table lists this clonotype with a few counts. The V and J genes are TRBV27 and TRBJ1-1; TRBD1 agrees at 7 bases. J gave up 0 bases and V 6 bases, and 4 bases lay outside the gene matches. Germline loops: CDR1 MNHEY, CDR2 SMNVEV (reference sequence). This CDR3 is built from 14 residues. CDR3: CASSQGQMNTEAFF. The CDR3 DNA reads TGTGCCAGCAGCCAGGGACAGATGAACACTGAAGCTTTCTTT.

The chain employs TRBV20-1 and TRBJ2-7; 8 bases fit TRBD1. CDR1 DFQATT and CDR2 SNEGSKA come from the germline V gene (reference sequence). J lost 0 bases, V lost 6 bases, and 10 bases had no gene match. CDR3 length: 15 residues. The CDR3 loop reads CSARQGRRSSYEQYF. The CDR3 bases are TGCAGTGCAAGACAGGGGCGCCGCTCCTCCTACGAGCAGTACTTC.

The chain recombines TRBV6-2 or TRBV6-3 with TRBJ2-1; 8 bases align to TRBD2. The CDR3 runs to 17 residues. V was clipped by 5 bases and J by 0 bases; unmatched bases: 9. Germline V CDR1 and CDR2: MNHEY, SVGEGT. The DNA for the CDR3 is TGTGCCAGCAGTCGCAACCCGGGGGGGGCCTCCTACAATGAGCAGTTCTTC. Encoded protein: CASSRNPGGASYNEQFF.